One sample yielded the 21 T cell receptor beta chains listed below, sequenced in a study of blood T cell repertoires in COVID-19. Sequencing used immunoSEQ multiplex PCR; TCRdb keeps in-frame clones, though not all of them. In the table there are some 50,000 clones, less than 95% of which are singletons. The sequencing input was peripheral blood. The receptor source for this set is a man between 35 and 55 years old with acute or convalescent COVID-19.

This sequence joins TRBV6-2 or TRBV6-3 and TRBJ2-1; TRBD2 aligns across 14 bases. V lost 4 bases to trimming and J lost 2 bases; unmatched junction nucleotides: 7. The germline V gene has CDR1 MNHEY and CDR2 SVGEGT. The CDR3 is made up of 18 amino acids. CDR3 loop: CASSSRLAGGPTYNEQFF. In nucleotides, the CDR3 is TGTGCCAGCAGTTCGCGACTAGCGGGAGGGCCCACCTACAATGAGCAGTTCTTC.

This clone was seen once. The CDR3 region has the DNA TGTGCCAGCAGCTCACCCCGGACTAGCGGGGAGGCGGATGAGCAGTTCTTC. This gives the protein CASSSPRTSGEADEQFF. The rearrangement links TRBV7-8 to TRBJ2-1; 12 bases agree with TRBD2. Germline V CDR1 and CDR2: SGHVS, FQNEAQ. V gave up 4 bases and J gave up 8 bases; unmatched junction bases: 12. The CDR3 has 17 residues.

V is TRBV7-9 and J is TRBJ1-1; possible D gene TRBD1, 6 bases. Germline V gene sequence: CDR1 SEHNR, CDR2 FQNEAQ (reference sequence). The V gene lost 5 bases and the J gene lost 8 bases, with 15 bases spanning the gap. The CDR3 totals 13 residues. The DNA for the CDR3 is TGTGCCAGCAGCCTGTCTTGGGGGCAAGAAGCTTTCTTT. This translates into CASSLSWGQEAFF.

The chain joins TRBV30 to TRBJ1-5; 7 bases map to TRBD1. CDR3 length: 13 residues. Per germline, CDR1 GTSNPN and CDR2 SVGIG (reference sequence). V lost 7 bases to trimming and J lost 9 bases; unmatched junction nucleotides: 12. CDR3 DNA sequence: TGTGCCTTGGGGACAGCCCTCGGGGGGCCCCAGCATTTT. This sequence encodes CALGTALGGPQHF.

This chain links TRBV3-1 (or the pseudogene TRBV3-2) with TRBJ1-1; D uncertain. The ends were cut back, 1 base at V and 6 bases at J, with 9 bases in the middle. The germline V gene encodes CDR1 LGHDT and CDR2 YNNKEL (reference sequence). The CDR3 loop spans 13 amino acids. The CDR3 coding sequence is TGTGCCAGCAGCCAAGGACGGGTCGCTGAAGCTTTCTTT. It encodes CASSQGRVAEAFF.

The chain has TRBV5-1 and TRBJ2-5; 9 positions match TRBD2. CDR1 and CDR2 (germline): SGHRS, YFSETQ. V lost 2 bases and J lost 5; bases outside the gene matches: 10. The CDR3 runs to 16 residues. The CDR3 sequence: CASSLDERGAGETQYF. Written as DNA, the CDR3 is TGCGCCAGCAGCTTAGATGAGCGGGGGGCTGGGGAGACCCAGTACTTC.

The CDR3 nucleotides read TGTGCCACCAGCAGAAATCAGGGTGAAGCTTTCTTT. It specifies CATSRNQGEAFF. The chain joins TRBV15 to TRBJ1-1; perhaps TRBD1 as D (5 bases). V lost 2 bases to trimming and J lost 7 bases, with 8 bases between them. Germline V gene lookup returns CDR1 LNHNV and CDR2 YYDKDF (reference sequence). The CDR3 has 12 amino acids.

The genes are TRBV10-3 and TRBJ1-2; D not resolved. Germline V CDR1 and CDR2: ENHRY, SYGVKD. This CDR3 is built from 13 residues. The V gene lost 2 bases and the J gene lost 6 bases, with 10 bases spanning the gap. The CDR3 DNA reads as TGTGCCATCAGTGAGCCCGGGAACCATGGCTACACCTTC. Protein: CAISEPGNHGYTF.

The gene calls are TRBV19 and TRBJ1-6, with 8 bases fitting TRBD1. Germline CDR1 LNHDA, CDR2 SQIVND (reference sequence). The CDR3 is made up of 13 amino acids. V shed 3 bases and J 9 bases; nucleotides not matched to a gene: 1. CDR3 sequence (DNA): TGTGCCAGTAGTATGACAGGGGTTTCACCCCTCCACTTT. This sequence encodes CASSMTGVSPLHF.

In DNA form, the CDR3 reads TGTGCCAGCAGCCAAGATTTAGTTAGAACTGAAGCTTTCTTT. It is translated as CASSQDLVRTEAFF. The chain uses TRBV14 and TRBJ1-1; D is uncertain. Germline V gives CDR1 SGHDN, CDR2 FVKESK. V dropped 0 bases and J dropped 5 bases, with 10 bases sitting between them. The CDR3 totals 14 residues.

This clone has a single count. The V gene is TRBV19, the J gene TRBJ2-5; weak D call: TRBD1 (5 bases). CDR1 is LNHDA and CDR2 is SQIVND in the germline V gene (reference sequence). This CDR3 comprises 15 residues. Trimming took 5 bases from V and 3 from J, leaving 16 bases between them. This CDR3 is CASSPPQGSKETQYF. In nucleotides, the CDR3 is TGTGCCAGTAGTCCGCCTCAGGGAAGCAAAGAGACCCAGTACTTC.

The rearrangement joins TRBV5-1 to TRBJ1-2; no firm D call. Per germline, CDR1 SGHRS and CDR2 YFSETQ. With 9 bases removed from V and 5 bases from J, the gap between germline ends came to 14 bases. This CDR3 region has 12 residues. CDR3 DNA sequence: TGCGCCAACCTCCGCGTCTCTTATGGCTACACCTTC. Protein: CANLRVSYGYTF. Based on the CDR3 plus reference TRBV5-1 and TRBJ1-2, the full variable domain is KAGVTQTPRYLIKTRGQQVTLSCSPISGHRSVSWYQQTPGQGLQFLFEYFSETQRNKGNFPGRFSGRQFSNSRSEMNVSTLELGDSALYLCANLRVSYGYTFGSGTRLTVV.

The genes are TRBV7-2 and TRBJ1-5, with a weak D call TRBD1 (6 bases). The CDR3 runs 15 residues. V dropped 4 bases and J dropped 4 bases, with 14 bases sitting between them. Per germline, CDR1 SGHTA and CDR2 FQGNSA. The CDR3 sequence is CASSSDRGANQPQHF. DNA of the CDR3: TGTGCCAGCAGCTCGGACAGAGGGGCTAATCAGCCCCAGCATTTT.

The genes are TRBV5-1 and TRBJ2-1, with 12 bases fitting TRBD2. The CDR3 extends over 17 amino acids. Per germline, CDR1 SGHRS and CDR2 YFSETQ. The trim removed 4 bases at V and 3 bases at J, leaving 8 bases unmatched. The CDR3 sequence: CASSKGLAGSGYNEQFF. Written as DNA, the CDR3 is TGCGCCAGCAGCAAGGGACTAGCGGGTTCCGGCTACAATGAGCAGTTCTTC. The full variable domain, with the rest looked up from reference TRBV5-1 and TRBJ2-1, is KAGVTQTPRYLIKTRGQQVTLSCSPISGHRSVSWYQQTPGQGLQFLFEYFSETQRNKGNFPGRFSGRQFSNSRSEMNVSTLELGDSALYLCASSKGLAGSGYNEQFFGPGTRLTVL.

The rearrangement uses TRBV5-4 and TRBJ2-5; tentative D call: TRBD2 (6 bases). The length of the CDR3 is 12 residues. Trimming left V 5 bases short and J 2 bases short, with 7 bases between. CDR1 is SGHNT, CDR2 YYREEE, per germline (reference sequence). The CDR3 reads CASRGLQETQYF. In nucleotides, the CDR3 is TGTGCCAGCAGGGGACTGCAAGAGACCCAGTACTTC.

The rearrangement joins TRBV6-5 to TRBJ1-2, with D perhaps TRBD1 (5 bases). The germline V gene encodes CDR1 MNHEY and CDR2 SVGAGI. The CDR3 spans 13 residues. Deletions cut 6 bases from V and 8 bases from J, with 16 bases between. Here the CDR3 reads CASRPTGLRGYTF. DNA of the CDR3: TGTGCCAGCAGACCTACAGGTTTACGGGGCTACACCTTC.

The chain has TRBV11-3 and TRBJ2-1; tentatively, D is TRBD2 (7 bases). The germline V gene has CDR1 SGHNT and CDR2 YENEEA. The ends were cut back, 5 bases at V and 10 bases at J, with 12 bases in the middle. This CDR3 has 12 amino acids. The CDR3 sequence is CASSLGGGEQFF. The CDR3 DNA sequence: TGTGCCAGCAGCCTAGGGGGAGGGGAGCAGTTCTTC. The full variable domain, its missing parts supplied by reference TRBV11-3 and TRBJ2-1, is EAGVVQSPRYKIIEKKQPVAFWCNPISGHNTLYWYLQNLGQGPELLIRYENEEAVDDSQLPKDRFSAERLKGVDSTLKIQPAELGDSAVYLCASSLGGGEQFFGPGTRLTVL.

V is TRBV29-1 and J is TRBJ1-4; 7 bases line up with TRBD1. V was pared by 7 bases and J by 1 base, with 9 bases of the junction left unmatched. The germline V gene has CDR1 SQVTM and CDR2 ANQGSEA. The CDR3 contains 15 residues. The CDR3 DNA sequence: TGCAGCGCCACGACAGGGAGAAGAACTAATGAAAAACTGTTTTTT. This codes for CSATTGRRTNEKLFF.

This clone was observed a single time. The chain carries TRBV11-3 and TRBJ2-4; TRBD2 matches 8 bases. This CDR3 has 16 residues. After removal of 0 bases from V and 3 bases from J, the junction contained 4 bases not matched to a gene. Germline loops: CDR1 SGHNT, CDR2 YENEEA. The CDR3 DNA follows: TGTGCCAGCAGCTTAGACCTAGCGGGTGACAAAAACATTCAGTACTTC. Protein product: CASSLDLAGDKNIQYF.

This clone was seen more than once but under ten times. The rearrangement uses TRBV18 and TRBJ2-7, with a possible D match to TRBD2 (6 bases). The germline V gene has CDR1 KGHSH and CDR2 LQKENI. V lost 5 bases and J lost 2, with 13 bases in between. This CDR3 region has 14 residues. The CDR3 nucleotides are TGTGCCAGCTCATCGCGGGGACGGCCCTACGAGCAGTACTTC. It specifies CASSSRGRPYEQYF.

This chain joins TRBV30 and TRBJ2-3; weak D call: TRBD1 (6 bases). The V gene's germline CDR1 is GTSNPN and CDR2 SVGIG (reference sequence). Between the trimmed V and J ends, which lost 1 base and 3 bases, there was a span of 17 bases. The CDR3 sequence is 16 residues long. CDR3 sequence: CAWSEVGALRTDTQYF. In DNA form, the CDR3 reads TGTGCCTGGAGTGAGGTGGGGGCGCTCCGAACAGATACGCAGTATTTT. Variable domain in full (rest from reference TRBV30 and TRBJ2-3): SQTIHQWPATLVQPVGSPLSLECTVEGTSNPNLYWYRQAAGRGLQLLFYSVGIGQISSEVPQNLSASRPQDRQFILSSKKLLLSDSGFYLCAWSEVGALRTDTQYFGPGTRLTVL.